The present T cell receptor (beta chain) was sequenced within a study of STAT3 mutations in large granular lymphocyte leukemia. As for the study in general: Immunosuppressive therapy was given to more than half of T-LGLL patients. General study points: Every T-cell large granular lymphocyte leukemia patient had at least one immunodominant TCR beta clonotype. Persisting codominant clonotypes may have hidden a small pathogenic clone. Clonal expansion was inferred from samples taken at other timepoints.

A note on this clone: The antigen is undetermined.

The CDR3 consists of 18 residues. Assay used: immunoSEQ multiplex PCR; TCRdb lists only in-frame clones, some missing. This repertoire includes approximately 91 clones. Sequences were obtained from peripheral blood mononuclear cells. The chain employs TRBV21-1 and TRBJ2-7; the DNA was not compared with TRBD2, the D call given in the table. TRBV21-1 represents a pseudogene. This clonotype was obtained from a man aged 35 to 55 with T-cell large granular lymphocyte leukemia. Some clones in this sample may be carry-over from other donors' samples. CDR3 DNA: TGTGCCAGCAGCAAGGGGGGGAAAGGCGGGAGGCAATCCTACGAGCAGTACTTC. Amino acid sequence: CASSKGGKGGRQSYEQYF.